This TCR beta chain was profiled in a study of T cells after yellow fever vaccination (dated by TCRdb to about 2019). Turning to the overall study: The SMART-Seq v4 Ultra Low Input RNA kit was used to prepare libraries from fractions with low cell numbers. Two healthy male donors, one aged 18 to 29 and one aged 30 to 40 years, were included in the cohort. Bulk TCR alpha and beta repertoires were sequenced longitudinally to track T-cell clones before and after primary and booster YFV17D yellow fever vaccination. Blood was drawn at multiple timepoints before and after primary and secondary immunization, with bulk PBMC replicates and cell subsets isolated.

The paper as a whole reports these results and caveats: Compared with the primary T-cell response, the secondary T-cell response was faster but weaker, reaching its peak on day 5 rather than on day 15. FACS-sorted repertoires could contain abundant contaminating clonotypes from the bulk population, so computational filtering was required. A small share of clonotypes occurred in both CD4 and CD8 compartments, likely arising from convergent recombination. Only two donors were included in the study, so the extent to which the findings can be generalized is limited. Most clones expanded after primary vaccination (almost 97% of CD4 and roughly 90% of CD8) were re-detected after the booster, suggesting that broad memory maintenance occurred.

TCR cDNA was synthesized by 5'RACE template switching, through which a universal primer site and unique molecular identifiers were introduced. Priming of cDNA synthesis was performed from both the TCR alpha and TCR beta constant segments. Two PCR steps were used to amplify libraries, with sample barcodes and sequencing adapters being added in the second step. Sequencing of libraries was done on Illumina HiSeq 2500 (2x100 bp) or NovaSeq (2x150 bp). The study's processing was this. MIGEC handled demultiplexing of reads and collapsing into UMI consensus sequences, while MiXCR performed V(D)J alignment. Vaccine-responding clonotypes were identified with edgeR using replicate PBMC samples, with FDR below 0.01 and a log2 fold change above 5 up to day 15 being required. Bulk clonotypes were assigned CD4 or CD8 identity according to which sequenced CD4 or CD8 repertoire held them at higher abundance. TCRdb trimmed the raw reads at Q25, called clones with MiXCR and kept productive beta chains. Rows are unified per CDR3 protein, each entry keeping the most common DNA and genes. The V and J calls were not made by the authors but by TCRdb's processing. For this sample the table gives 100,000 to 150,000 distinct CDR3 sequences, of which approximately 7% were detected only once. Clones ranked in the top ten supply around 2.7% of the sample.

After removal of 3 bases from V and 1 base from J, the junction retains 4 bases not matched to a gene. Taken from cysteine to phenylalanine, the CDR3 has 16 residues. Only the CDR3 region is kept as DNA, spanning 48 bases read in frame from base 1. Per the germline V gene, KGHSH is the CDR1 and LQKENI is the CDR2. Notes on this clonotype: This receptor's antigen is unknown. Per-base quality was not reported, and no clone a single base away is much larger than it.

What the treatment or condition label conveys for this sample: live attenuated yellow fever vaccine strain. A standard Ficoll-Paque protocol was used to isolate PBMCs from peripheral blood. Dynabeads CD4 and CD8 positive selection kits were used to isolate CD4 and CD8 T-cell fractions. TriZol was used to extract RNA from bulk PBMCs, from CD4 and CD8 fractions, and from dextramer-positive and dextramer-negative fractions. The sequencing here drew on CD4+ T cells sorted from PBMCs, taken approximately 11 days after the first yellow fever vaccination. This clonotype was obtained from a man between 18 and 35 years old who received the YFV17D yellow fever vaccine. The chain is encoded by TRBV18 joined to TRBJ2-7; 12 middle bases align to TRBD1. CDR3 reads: CASSPQGQGASYEQYF. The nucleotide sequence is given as TGTGCCAGCTCACCCCAGGGACAGGGGGCGTCCTACGAGCAGTACTTC.